Listed here is a single T cell receptor beta chain. What it binds is not known. CD45RO-negative, CCR7-selected cells formed the naive CD8 fraction, which excluded terminally differentiated effector memory CD45RA+ cells. The donors, healthy adults who were HIV-negative, had experienced no recent acute infections or vaccinations. This entry is derived from a study of shared clonotypes between healthy human individuals. Study outcomes and limitations: Researchers sampled only blood; tissue repertoires likely differ.

An assay was performed, and its level was deep. How the authors handled the data: Without quality scores, immunoSEQ junctional reads could not be filtered like full-length reads. Sequencing was performed with immunoSEQ multiplex PCR; in TCRdb, only in-frame clones are kept and a portion is missing. The DNA gave D and trimming, while V, J and clone size come from that table. Of about 820,000 clones in the sample, 92% were seen once. Deletions cut 3 bases from V and 1 base from J, with 10 bases between. Germline assignment: CDR1 SEHNR and CDR2 FQNEAQ (reference sequence). The CDR3 is 14 amino acids. The rearrangement joins TRBV7-9 to TRBJ2-7, with D unresolved. Material for sequencing was naive CD8+ T cells sorted from blood. This receptor was taken from a young man in good health. CDR3 DNA: TGTGCCAGCAGCTTCGGCAGGTTATCCTACGAGCAGTACTTC. Its protein is CASSFGRLSYEQYF. The variable domain in full, with the rest retrieved from reference TRBV7-9 and TRBJ2-7, is DTGVSQNPRHKITKRGQNVTFRCDPISEHNRLYWYRQTLGQGPEFLTYFQNEAQLEKSRLLSDRFSAERPKGSFSTLEIQRTEQGDSAMYLCASSFGRLSYEQYFGPGTRLTVT.